This TCR beta chain comes out of a study of T cell responses to AZD1222 COVID-19 vaccine. Generated by immunoSEQ multiplex PCR, the TCRdb table keeps only in-frame clones and is missing some. In the table there are about 170,000 clones, approximately 90% of which are singletons. The V and J ends lost 8 bases and 3 bases, in that order; junction bases with no gene match: 13. The V gene's germline CDR1 is LNHDA and CDR2 SQIVND (reference sequence). There are 16 residues in the CDR3. The chain links TRBV19 to TRBJ2-5; 9 bases are a match to TRBD2. The source of this sequence is an adult in good health. The sequences come from peripheral blood, collected on day 0 of AZD1222 vaccination. As DNA, the CDR3 is TGTGCCAGTTCACGAGGGGGTAGCGGGGGAAAAGAGACCCAGTACTTC. This sequence encodes CASSRGGSGGKETQYF.